Presented here are 23 T cell receptor beta chains from one specimen sequenced in a study of human T cells and chemical hapten exposure (dated by TCRdb to the early 2020s). The label giving this sample's time point can be read as: pre-sensitization, week 0. The treatment or condition label here, explained by the study, means: therapeutic diphenylcyclopropenone sensitization with weekly scalp DPC. The receptor library was made with RACE. For sequencing, a NextSeq 500 was employed. TCRdb itself trimmed the public reads at Q25 with fastp, ran MiXCR and retained productive beta chains. Each CDR3 protein gets just one entry, which takes the most common genes and DNA from the rows behind it. A total of some 110,000 distinct CDR3 sequences appear in this sample, approximately 12% of them only once. The ten largest make up 1.6% of the sample. The sample here was whole blood, taken in connection with sensitization to the hapten diphenylcyclopropenone (DPC). Source of these receptors: a woman aged 45-65 years with alopecia areata. Some clones in this sample may be carry-over from other donors' samples.

At least ten counts were recorded for this clonotype. The V and J genes are TRBV2 and TRBJ2-7, with D tentatively TRBD1 (5 bases). In germline, CDR1 is SNHLY, CDR2 FYNNEI. This CDR3 is 12 amino acids long. Trimming took off 7 bases at V and 3 bases at J, with 10 bases between the two ends. Here the CDR3 DNA reads TGTGCCAGCACTGACAGAAACTACGAGCAGTACTTC. Its translation: CASTDRNYEQYF.

This clonotype was seen at least ten times. The V and J genes are TRBV4-1 and TRBJ2-2, with unresolved D. The CDR3 is 17 amino acids. The V gene lost 1 base and the J gene lost 1 base, with 13 bases spanning the gap. CDR1 is MGHRA and CDR2 is YSYEKL in the germline V gene. The DNA for the CDR3 is TGCGCCAGCAGCCAAGTCCCTCCCCGGAAGAACACCGGGGAGCTGTTTTTT. The encoded protein is CASSQVPPRKNTGELFF.

This clonotype occurred a few times. The rearrangement joins TRBV28 to TRBJ2-1; 8 bases agree with TRBD2. V trimming: 6 bases; J trimming: 0 bases; junction bases outside the gene matches: 7. CDR1 and CDR2 from the germline V gene are MDHEN and SYDVKM. CDR3 length: 16 amino acids. Written as DNA, the CDR3 is TGTGCCAGCAGCCCAAGCGGGAGCCGCTCCTACAATGAGCAGTTCTTC. This gives the protein CASSPSGSRSYNEQFF.

This chain uses TRBV10-3 with TRBJ2-3; 7 positions match TRBD2. This CDR3 is 14 amino acids long. Unmatched junction bases numbered 10, after V lost 10 bases and J lost 3 bases. CDR1 and CDR2 (germline): ENHRY, SYGVKD. CDR3 DNA: TGTGCCACAATGGGGGGGGTGGCGACAGATACGCAGTATTTT. It yields the protein CATMGGVATDTQYF.

This chain joins TRBV25-1 and TRBJ2-7; D possibly corresponds to TRBD2 (6 bases). Trimming shortened V by 8 bases and J by 6 bases, and 14 bases separated the two germline ends. This CDR3 comprises 12 residues. Germline V CDR1 and CDR2: MGHDK, SYGVNS. CDR3 region: CASRPGVGEQYF. DNA for the CDR3: TGTGCCAGCCGTCCGGGGGTGGGCGAGCAGTACTTC.

The chain couples TRBV28 to TRBJ1-6; unclear D gene. V lost 6 bases and J lost 10, with 16 bases in between. Germline CDR1 MDHEN, CDR2 SYDVKM. The CDR3 has 14 residues. The CDR3, as DNA: TGTGCCAGCAGCTTCGCCATCACTGGATCACCCCTCCACTTT. It yields the protein CASSFAITGSPLHF.

This clonotype has just a few counts. The chain employs TRBV18 and TRBJ1-1, with a tentative D call TRBD1 (6 bases). Germline CDR1 and CDR2: KGHSH and LQKENI. There are 12 residues in the CDR3. Trimming removed 10 bases at V and 4 bases at J, with 13 bases between. CDR3 DNA sequence: TGTGCCACGCGAGGGGGAGGCACTGAAGCTTTCTTT. It translates to CATRGGGTEAFF.

This chain uses TRBV7-2 with TRBJ2-7, with D tentatively TRBD2 (5 bases). From germline, CDR1 is SGHTA and CDR2 FQGNSA. The CDR3 has 13 residues. V dropped 4 bases and J dropped 2 bases, with 9 bases sitting between them. CDR3 protein: CASSWTPTYEQYF. The CDR3 coding sequence is TGTGCCAGCAGCTGGACTCCTACCTACGAGCAGTACTTC.

The chain couples TRBV27 to TRBJ2-7; D gene unclear. The V end lost 8 bases, the J end lost 6 bases, and 11 bases lay between the germline ends. Germline CDR1 MNHEY, CDR2 SMNVEV (reference sequence). This CDR3 contains 11 residues. DNA for the CDR3: TGTGCCAGCTACCATGGGGTCGAGCAGTACTTC. Amino acids: CASYHGVEQYF.

In this sample, this clonotype turned up many times. This chain uses TRBV19 with TRBJ1-5; no firm D call. CDR3 size: 17 residues. Germline assignment: CDR1 LNHDA and CDR2 SQIVND (reference sequence). Trimming took off 1 base at V and 3 bases at J, with 16 bases between the two ends. CDR3 amino acids: CASSIVRRAEINQPQHF. The CDR3 nucleotides are TGTGCCAGTAGTATAGTCCGGCGGGCCGAAATCAATCAGCCCCAGCATTTT.

The chain employs TRBV3-1 and TRBJ1-1; D is uncertain. Per germline, CDR1 LGHDT and CDR2 YNNKEL (reference sequence). CDR3 length equals 16 residues. The germline V and J ends were trimmed by 0 bases and 0 bases, with 11 bases remaining between them. Here the CDR3 DNA reads TGTGCCAGCAGCCAAGATAGAGGGCGGTTGAACACTGAAGCTTTCTTT. It encodes CASSQDRGRLNTEAFF.

The J gene is TRBJ2-4, the V gene TRBV6-2 or TRBV6-3, with 8 nucleotides matching TRBD1. There are 15 residues in the CDR3. The ends lost 2 bases at V and 0 bases at J; junction bases unmatched: 0. Germline V lookup: CDR1 MNHEY, CDR2 SVGEGT. DNA of the CDR3: TGTGCCAGCAGTTACGGACAGGGAGCCAAAAACATTCAGTACTTC. As protein: CASSYGQGAKNIQYF.

The chain has TRBV12-3 or TRBV12-4 and TRBJ2-7, with D tentatively TRBD2 (6 bases). The ends were cut back, 1 base at V and 2 bases at J, with 9 bases in the middle. CDR3 length: 14 residues. The CDR3 nucleotides are TGTGCCAGCAGTTTAGGCGGGACGCCCTACGAGCAGTACTTC. It encodes CASSLGGTPYEQYF.

The rearrangement links TRBV19 to TRBJ2-7; 7 nucleotides align to TRBD1. Germline CDR1 LNHDA, CDR2 SQIVND (reference sequence). With 6 bases clipped from V and 2 bases from J, the junction kept 7 bases outside the gene matches. This CDR3 has 14 residues. Here the CDR3 reads CASSPLRGPYEQYF. The CDR3 region has the DNA TGTGCCAGTAGCCCACTGAGGGGGCCCTACGAGCAGTACTTC.

The genes are TRBV21-1 and TRBJ1-3. TRBV21-1 is a pseudogene locus. The CDR3 contains 11 residues. In DNA form, the CDR3 reads TGTGCCAGCTGGAGAGGAAACACCATATATTTT. Translating gives CASWRGNTIYF.

This chain links TRBV12-3 or TRBV12-4 with TRBJ1-2; TRBD1 might be the D (5 bases). Trimming removed 2 bases from V and 10 bases from J, with 14 bases in between. The CDR3 length is 13 residues. The CDR3 spells CASSLRGQGSYTF. The CDR3 region has the DNA TGTGCCAGCAGTTTACGTGGCCAGGGATCCTACACCTTC.

The gene calls are TRBV5-1 and TRBJ2-2, with no clear D. The CDR3 totals 12 residues. Trimming cost V 4 bases and J 7 bases, with 8 bases left between them. Germline V CDR1 and CDR2: SGHRS, YFSETQ. Here the CDR3 DNA reads TGCGCCAGCAGCCCTGAAGTCGGGGAGCTGTTTTTT. It encodes CASSPEVGELFF.

This clonotype was counted ten times or more. The chain joins TRBV5-1 to TRBJ2-2; 11 bases match TRBD2. CDR1 and CDR2 (germline): SGHRS, YFSETQ. V lost 2 bases, J lost 7 bases, and 7 bases stayed unmatched. This CDR3 has 16 amino acids. The chain's CDR3 is CASSLRLTSGDGELFF. In DNA form, the CDR3 reads TGCGCCAGCAGCTTAAGATTGACTAGCGGGGACGGGGAGCTGTTTTTT.

This clonotype was detected ten times or more. V usage is TRBV4-2 and J usage is TRBJ1-2, with 9 bases lining up with TRBD1. After removal of 0 bases from V and 3 bases from J, the junction contained 2 bases not matched to a gene. CDR1 and CDR2 (germline): LGHNA, YNFKEQ. The length of the CDR3 is 15 residues. The CDR3 DNA follows: TGTGCCAGCAGCCAAGAAACAGGGGGCTACTATGGCTACACCTTC. It is translated as CASSQETGGYYGYTF.

This chain connects TRBV7-6 to TRBJ1-5; TRBD1 is a possible D gene (6 bases). Germline CDR1 reads SGHVS; CDR2 reads FNYEAQ. The V and J ends lost 0 bases and 3 bases respectively, with 9 bases between them. This CDR3 has 15 residues. Here the CDR3 DNA reads TGTGCCAGCAGCTTAGCGGCAGGGGTCAATCAGCCCCAGCATTTT. As protein: CASSLAAGVNQPQHF.

The sample holds many counts of this clonotype. The rearrangement links TRBV15 to TRBJ1-1; TRBD1 agrees at 9 bases. J was trimmed by 6 bases and V by 2 bases; bases with no gene match: 4. The CDR3 runs to 14 residues. In germline, CDR1 is LNHNV, CDR2 YYDKDF (reference sequence). CDR3 in amino acids: CATSRTGTGSEAFF. CDR3 sequence (DNA): TGTGCCACCAGCAGAACCGGGACAGGGTCTGAAGCTTTCTTT. Looking up the rest from reference TRBV15 and TRBJ1-1 gives the full variable domain: DAMVIQNPRYQVTQFGKPVTLSCSQTLNHNVMYWYQQKSSQAPKLLFHYYDKDFNNEADTPDNFQSRRPNTSFCFLDIRSPGLGDTAMYLCATSRTGTGSEAFFGQGTRLTVV.

The chain couples TRBV7-8 to TRBJ2-1; the match to TRBD2 covers 8 bases. This CDR3 contains 15 residues. Trimming took 2 bases from V and 7 from J; bases not matched to a gene: 7. Germline V CDR1 and CDR2: SGHVS, FQNEAQ. The DNA for the CDR3 is TGTGCCAGCAGCTTAAGAACGGGAGGGCCGAATGAGCAGTTCTTC. Amino acids: CASSLRTGGPNEQFF.

This clonotype was recorded a few times. The chain combines TRBV12-3 or TRBV12-4 with TRBJ1-2, with unresolved D. V lost 7 bases and J 1 base, leaving 16 bases between the germline ends. This CDR3 is built from 15 residues. The CDR3 DNA reads TGTGCCAGCACCCCCGGGGAAGAAAATAACTATGGCTACACCTTC. Its protein is CASTPGEENNYGYTF.